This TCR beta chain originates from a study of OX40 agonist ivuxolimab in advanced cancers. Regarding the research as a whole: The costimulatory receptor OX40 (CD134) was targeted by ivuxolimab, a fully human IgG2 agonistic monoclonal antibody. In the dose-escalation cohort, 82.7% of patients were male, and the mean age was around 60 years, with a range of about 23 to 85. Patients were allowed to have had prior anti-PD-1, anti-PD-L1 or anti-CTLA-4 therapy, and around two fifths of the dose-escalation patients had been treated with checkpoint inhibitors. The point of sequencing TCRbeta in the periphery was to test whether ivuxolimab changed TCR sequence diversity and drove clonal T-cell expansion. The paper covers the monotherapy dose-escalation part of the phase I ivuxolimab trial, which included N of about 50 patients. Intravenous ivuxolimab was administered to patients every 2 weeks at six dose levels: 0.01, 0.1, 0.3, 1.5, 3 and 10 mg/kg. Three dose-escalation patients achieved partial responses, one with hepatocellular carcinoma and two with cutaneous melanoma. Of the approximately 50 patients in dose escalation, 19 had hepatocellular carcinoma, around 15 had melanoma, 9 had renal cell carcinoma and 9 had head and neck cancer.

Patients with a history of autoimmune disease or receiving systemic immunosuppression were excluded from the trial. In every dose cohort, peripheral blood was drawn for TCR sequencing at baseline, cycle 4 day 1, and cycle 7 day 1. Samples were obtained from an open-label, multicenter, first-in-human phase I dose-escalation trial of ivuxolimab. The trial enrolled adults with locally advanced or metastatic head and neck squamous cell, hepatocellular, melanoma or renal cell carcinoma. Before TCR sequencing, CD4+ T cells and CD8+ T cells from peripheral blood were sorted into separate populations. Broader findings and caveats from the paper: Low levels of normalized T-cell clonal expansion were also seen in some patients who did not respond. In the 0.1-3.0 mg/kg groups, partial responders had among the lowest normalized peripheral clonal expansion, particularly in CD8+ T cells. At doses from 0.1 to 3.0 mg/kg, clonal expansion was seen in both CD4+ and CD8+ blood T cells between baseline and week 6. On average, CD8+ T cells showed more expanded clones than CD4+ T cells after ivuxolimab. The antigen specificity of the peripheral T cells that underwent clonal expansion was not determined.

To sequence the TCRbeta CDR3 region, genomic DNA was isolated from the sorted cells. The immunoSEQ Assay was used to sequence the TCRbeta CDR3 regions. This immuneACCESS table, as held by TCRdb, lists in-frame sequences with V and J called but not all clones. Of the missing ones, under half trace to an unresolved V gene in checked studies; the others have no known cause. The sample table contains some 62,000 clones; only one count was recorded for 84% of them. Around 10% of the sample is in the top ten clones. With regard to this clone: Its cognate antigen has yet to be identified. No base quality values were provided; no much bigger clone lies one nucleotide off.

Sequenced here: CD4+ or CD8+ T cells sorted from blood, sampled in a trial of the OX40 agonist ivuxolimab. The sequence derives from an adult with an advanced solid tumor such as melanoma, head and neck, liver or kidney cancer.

The nucleotide sequence is given as TGTGCCAGCTCGCAGCGAAGGGACAGGGAGGGTTCTAACTATGGCTACACCTTC. This is translated as CASSQRRDREGSNYGYTF. This receptor chain uses TRBV18 and TRBJ1-2, with TRBD1 identical over 9 junction bases. Ends trimmed: V by 6 bases, J by 0 bases; bases unmatched to a gene: 14. Per the germline V gene, KGHSH is the CDR1 and LQKENI is the CDR2. From its cysteine to its phenylalanine, the CDR3 spans 18 amino acids. Solely the CDR3 DNA is kept, with 54 bases framed from the first base.